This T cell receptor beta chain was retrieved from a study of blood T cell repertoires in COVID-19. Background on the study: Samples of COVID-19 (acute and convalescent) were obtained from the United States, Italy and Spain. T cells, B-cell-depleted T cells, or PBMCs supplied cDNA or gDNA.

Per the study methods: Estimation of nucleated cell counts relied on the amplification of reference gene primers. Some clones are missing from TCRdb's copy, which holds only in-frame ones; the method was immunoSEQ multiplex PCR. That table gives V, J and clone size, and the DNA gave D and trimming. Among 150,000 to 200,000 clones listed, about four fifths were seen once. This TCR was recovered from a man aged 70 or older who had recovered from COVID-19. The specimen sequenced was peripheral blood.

The DNA for the CDR3 is TGTGCCAGCAGTTATAAAGCAGGGGAGCTGTTTTTT. Protein product: CASSYKAGELFF. The chain carries TRBV12-3 or TRBV12-4 and TRBJ2-2, with no clear D. The length of the CDR3 is 12 residues. The ends were cut back, 4 bases at V and 8 bases at J, with 8 bases in the middle.